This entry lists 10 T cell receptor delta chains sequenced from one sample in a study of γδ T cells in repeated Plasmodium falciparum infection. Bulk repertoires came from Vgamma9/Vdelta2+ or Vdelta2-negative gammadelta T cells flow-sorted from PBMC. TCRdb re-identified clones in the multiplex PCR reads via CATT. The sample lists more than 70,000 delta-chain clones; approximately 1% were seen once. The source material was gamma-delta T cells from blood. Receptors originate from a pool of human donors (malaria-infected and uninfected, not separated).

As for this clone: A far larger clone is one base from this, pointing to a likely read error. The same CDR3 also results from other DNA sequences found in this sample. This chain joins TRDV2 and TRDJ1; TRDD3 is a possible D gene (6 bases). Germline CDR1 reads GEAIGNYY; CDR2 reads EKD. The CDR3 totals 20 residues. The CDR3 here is CACERLLVVPGDPDTDKLIF. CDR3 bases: TGTGCCTGTGAGCGACTGCTAGTCGTACCTGGGGACCCAGACACCGATAAACTCATCTTC.

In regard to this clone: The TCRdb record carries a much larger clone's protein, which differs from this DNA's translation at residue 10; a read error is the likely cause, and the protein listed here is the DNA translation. Here the CDR3 reads CACDTVMGGVGWTDKLIF. CDR3 coding DNA: TGTGCCTGTGACACCGTGATGGGGGGGGTAGGTTGGACCGATAAACTCATCTTT. V gene TRDV2 combines with J gene TRDJ1; perhaps TRDD3 as D (6 bases). No J segment appears in TCRdb, so it was assigned here by matching the sequence to germline. V lost 0 bases, J lost 2 bases, and 21 bases lay in between. The V gene's germline CDR1 is GEAIGNYY and CDR2 EKD. The CDR3 has 18 residues.

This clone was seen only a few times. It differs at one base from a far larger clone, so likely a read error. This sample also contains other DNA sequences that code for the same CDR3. CDR3 loop: CALGEFTPGRTGGYRTLIF. The CDR3 DNA reads as TGTGCTCTTGGGGAATTTACTCCTGGCCGTACTGGGGGATACCGAACACTCATCTTT. The chain recombines TRDV1 with TRDJ1, with TRDD3 matching over 12 bases. The CDR3 spans 19 residues. The germline CDR1 and CDR2 sequences are TSWWSYY and QGS. The V and J ends lost 2 bases and 10 bases, in that order; junction bases with no gene match: 20.

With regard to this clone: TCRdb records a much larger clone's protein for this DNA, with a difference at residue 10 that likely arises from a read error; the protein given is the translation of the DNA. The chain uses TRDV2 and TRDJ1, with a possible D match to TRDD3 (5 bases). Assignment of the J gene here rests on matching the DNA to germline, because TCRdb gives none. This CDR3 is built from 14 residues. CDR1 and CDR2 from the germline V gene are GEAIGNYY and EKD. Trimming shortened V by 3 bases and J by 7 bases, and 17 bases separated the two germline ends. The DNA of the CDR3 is TGTGCCTGTGACGGGGTGGGATCACGCGGTAAACTCATCTTT. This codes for CACDGVGSRGKLIF.

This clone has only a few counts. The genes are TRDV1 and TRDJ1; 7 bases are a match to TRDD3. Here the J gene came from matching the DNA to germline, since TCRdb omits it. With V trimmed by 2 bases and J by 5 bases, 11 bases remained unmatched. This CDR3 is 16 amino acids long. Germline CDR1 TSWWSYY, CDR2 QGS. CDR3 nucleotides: TGTGCTCTTGGGGAATCGCGACCTAAACTGGGGGATAAACTCATCTTT. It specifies CALGESRPKLGDKLIF.

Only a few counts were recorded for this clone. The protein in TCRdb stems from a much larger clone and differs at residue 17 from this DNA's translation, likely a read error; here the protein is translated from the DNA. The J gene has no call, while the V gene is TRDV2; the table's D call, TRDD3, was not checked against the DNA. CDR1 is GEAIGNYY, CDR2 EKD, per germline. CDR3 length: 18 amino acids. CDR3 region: CACDTVKGDTPIVGKLTF. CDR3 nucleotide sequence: TGTGCCTGTGACACCGTGAAGGGGGATACGCCCATTGTTGGTAAACTCACCTTT.

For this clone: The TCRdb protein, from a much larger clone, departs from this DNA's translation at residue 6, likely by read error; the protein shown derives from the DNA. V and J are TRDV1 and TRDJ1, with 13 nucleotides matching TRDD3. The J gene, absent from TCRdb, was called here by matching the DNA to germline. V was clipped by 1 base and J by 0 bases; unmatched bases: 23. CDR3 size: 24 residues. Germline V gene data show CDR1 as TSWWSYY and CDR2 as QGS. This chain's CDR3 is CALGEQPTSLTGGYAAGYTDKLIF. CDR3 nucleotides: TGTGCTCTTGGGGAACAACCTACCTCGCTAACTGGGGGATACGCTGCCGGGTACACCGATAAACTCATCTTT.

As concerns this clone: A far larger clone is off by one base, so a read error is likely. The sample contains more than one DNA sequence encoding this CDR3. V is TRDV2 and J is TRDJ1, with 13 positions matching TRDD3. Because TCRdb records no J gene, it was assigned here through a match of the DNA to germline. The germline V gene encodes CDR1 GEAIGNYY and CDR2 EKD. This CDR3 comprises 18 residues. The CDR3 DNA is TGTGCTTGTGACACCTTGTTACTGGGGGATACGAAGACCGATAAACTCATCTTT. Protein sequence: CACDTLLLGDTKTDKLIF.

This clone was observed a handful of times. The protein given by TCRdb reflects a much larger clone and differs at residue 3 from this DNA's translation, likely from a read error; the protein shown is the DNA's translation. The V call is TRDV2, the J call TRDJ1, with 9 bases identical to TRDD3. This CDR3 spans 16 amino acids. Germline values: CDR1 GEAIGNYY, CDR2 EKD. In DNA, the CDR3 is TGTGCCCGTGACACCGCCTGGGGGATCAGCACCGATAAACTCATCTTT. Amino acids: CARDTAWGISTDKLIF.

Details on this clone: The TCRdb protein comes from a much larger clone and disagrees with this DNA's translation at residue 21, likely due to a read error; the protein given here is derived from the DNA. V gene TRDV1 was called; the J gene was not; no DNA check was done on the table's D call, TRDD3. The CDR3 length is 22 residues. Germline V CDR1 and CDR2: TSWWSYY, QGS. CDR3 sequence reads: CALEAPPSHTGGRQLYTDKLTF. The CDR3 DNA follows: TGTGCTCTTGAGGCCCCGCCGTCCCATACTGGGGGCCGACAACTGTACACCGATAAACTCACCTTT.